This T cell receptor (beta chain) was found in a study of CD8 T cells in ankylosing spondylitis. Study results and limitations: Typical of ankylosing spondylitis blood, it appeared, was a TCR beta motif of eight highly homologous variants.

TCRdb re-derived calls from the 5' RACE reads in MiXCR, one entry per CDR3 protein. The sample lists 650,000 to 800,000 distinct CDR3 sequences; around 20% were seen once. Unmatched junction bases numbered 13, after V lost 4 bases and J lost 2 bases. The CDR3 contains 17 residues. This clonotype was seen a few times. What it binds is unknown. The sequence was collected from a male donor with ankylosing spondylitis. Sequences were obtained from blood, either unsorted or a sorted T cell fraction (not recorded which). V and J are TRBV12-3 or TRBV12-4 and TRBJ2-7; 8 nucleotides agree with TRBD2. CDR3 region: CASSSHLRLARTYEQYF. CDR3 bases: TGTGCCAGCAGTTCCCACCTTCGACTAGCGCGGACCTACGAGCAGTACTTC.